The 27 T cell receptor beta chains given below trace back to one sample, sequenced in a study of metastatic and nonmetastatic thyroid tumors. No treatment of any kind had been given to any patient before thyroid surgery. TCRdb ran MiXCR on the PCR reads. The repertoire consists of more than 90,000 clones, with about an eighth occurring once and the leading ten covering 11%. The sample comprised blood. The source is a female donor with papillary thyroid cancer or a benign thyroid nodule (not recorded which). Some clones in this sample may be carry-over from other donors' samples.

This clone came up a few times. A much bigger clone sits one base away, suggesting this may be a read error. This rearrangement joins TRBV9 to TRBJ1-4; 9 nucleotides line up with TRBD1. Germline lookup yields CDR1 SGDLS and CDR2 YYNGEE. This CDR3 contains 14 residues. The DNA of the CDR3 is TGTGCCGGCAGCGGTGGTGGGACAGGGGAAAAACTGTTTTTT. It translates to CAGSGGGTGEKLFF.

There are many counts of this clone. Here the CDR3 DNA reads TGCAGTGCACCCAGGGAGGGGCGGGGAGGCTACACCTTC. It encodes CSAPREGRGGYTF. The chain combines TRBV20-1 with TRBJ1-2, with D possibly being TRBD1 (5 bases). Germline V gene data show CDR1 as DFQATT and CDR2 as SNEGSKA (reference sequence). The CDR3 is 13 residues long. Trimming left V 6 bases short and J 8 bases short, with 19 bases between.

The chain has TRBV4-1 and TRBJ2-3; no clear D gene. Germline V gene data show CDR1 as MGHRA and CDR2 as YSYEKL. This CDR3 contains 15 residues. Trimming cost V 1 base and J 1 base, with 9 bases left between them. For the CDR3, the DNA is TGCGCCAGCAGCCAAGTGCGTGGGGGCACAGATACGCAGTATTTT. Its protein is CASSQVRGGTDTQYF.

This clone has at least ten counts. The rearrangement links TRBV27 to TRBJ2-2; perhaps TRBD2 as D (5 bases). V was trimmed by 0 bases and J by 6 bases, leaving 5 bases between them. In germline, CDR1 is MNHEY, CDR2 SMNVEV (reference sequence). The CDR3 covers 13 residues. In DNA, the CDR3 is TGTGCCAGCAGTTTATCGAGGGCCGGGGAGCTGTTTTTT. It is translated as CASSLSRAGELFF.

The table lists this clone with many counts. The rearrangement uses TRBV28 and TRBJ1-2; possible D gene TRBD1, 5 bases. The ends were cut back, 5 bases at V and 5 bases at J, with 15 bases in the middle. Germline V gene data show CDR1 as MDHEN and CDR2 as SYDVKM. This CDR3 is 14 amino acids long. The CDR3 DNA reads as TGTGCCAGCAGTCCTCACATGAGGGGATATGGCTACACCTTC. Amino acids: CASSPHMRGYGYTF.

As for this clone: A much larger clone differs from this one at a single base, so this may be a read error. The chain couples TRBV18 to TRBJ2-3; a weak D match, TRBD1 (6 bases). The CDR3 runs 13 residues. CDR1 and CDR2 from the germline V gene are KGHSH and LQKENI. As DNA, the CDR3 is TGTACCAGCTCACCAGGGGCTCTGCGTTCGCAGTATTTT. Translation gives CTSSPGALRSQYF. The full variable domain, rest sourced from reference TRBV18 and TRBJ2-3, is NAGVMQNPRHLVRRRGQEARLRCSPMKGHSHVYWYRQLPEEGLKFMVYLQKENIIDESGMPKERFSAEFPKEGPSILRIQQVVRGDSAAYFCTSSPGALRSQYFGPGTRLTVL.

There are many counts of this clone. The chain recombines TRBV20-1 with TRBJ1-4; D is unresolved. With 6 bases removed from V and 8 bases from J, the gap between germline ends came to 16 bases. This CDR3 comprises 13 residues. Germline CDR1 and CDR2: DFQATT and SNEGSKA (reference sequence). The CDR3 here is CSAQLRYREKLFF. In DNA form, the CDR3 reads TGCAGTGCACAGCTCCGGTACCGGGAAAAACTGTTTTTT.

This clone was found many times. The CDR3 here is CSARPVRGRQEETQYF. In nucleotides, the CDR3 is TGCAGTGCTAGACCCGTCAGGGGCCGGCAAGAAGAGACCCAGTACTTC. The chain uses TRBV20-1 and TRBJ2-5; D perhaps matches TRBD1 (6 bases). Trimming shortened V by 2 bases and J by 3 bases, and 19 bases separated the two germline ends. Germline-derived CDR1 and CDR2 are DFQATT and SNEGSKA (reference sequence). This CDR3 comprises 16 residues.

This clone was observed many times. This chain joins TRBV3-1 and TRBJ2-7; 10 bases line up with TRBD1. This CDR3 spans 14 amino acids. Germline V gives CDR1 LGHDT, CDR2 YNNKEL (reference sequence). After removal of 4 bases from V and 3 bases from J, the junction contained 3 bases not matched to a gene. Here the CDR3 reads CASSLTGGGYEQYF. The DNA for the CDR3 is TGTGCCAGCAGCCTGACAGGGGGCGGCTACGAGCAGTACTTC.

CDR3: CASNFSGAGGPGEQFF. As DNA, the CDR3 is TGTGCCAGCAACTTTTCAGGAGCTGGAGGGCCCGGTGAGCAGTTCTTC. The V gene is TRBV7-8, the J gene TRBJ2-1; TRBD2 is a possible D gene (6 bases). The V gene's germline CDR1 is SGHVS and CDR2 FQNEAQ. Trimming shortened V by 7 bases and J by 9 bases, and 25 bases separated the two germline ends. The CDR3 consists of 16 residues.

This clone was recorded at least ten times. The chain carries TRBV15 and TRBJ1-4; D is unresolved. Trimming pared 1 base from V and 3 bases from J, leaving 0 bases between. Looked up from germline, CDR1 is LNHNV and CDR2 is YYDKDF (reference sequence). This CDR3 contains 12 residues. In DNA, the CDR3 is TGTGCCACCAGCAGAGCTAATGAAAAACTGTTTTTT. As protein: CATSRANEKLFF.

In this sample, this clone turned up many times. The rearrangement joins TRBV5-1 to TRBJ2-2; 9 bases agree with TRBD1. Trimming cost V 4 bases and J 6 bases; bases outside gene matches: 10. The germline CDR1 and CDR2 sequences are SGHRS and YFSETQ. The CDR3 is 16 amino acids. For the CDR3, the DNA is TGCGCCAGCAGCCAAAATACAGGGGGCGCGGCCGGGGAGCTGTTTTTT. As protein: CASSQNTGGAAGELFF.

This clone was seen only a few times. This sequence may be a read error, since a much larger clone differs from it by one base. The rearrangement links TRBV20-1 to TRBJ2-3, with a weak D call TRBD2 (5 bases). Between the trimmed V and J ends, which lost 3 bases and 3 bases, there was a span of 13 bases. The CDR3 is made up of 14 amino acids. Germline CDR1 is DFQATT and CDR2 is SNEGSKA (reference sequence). CDR3 DNA: TGCAGTGCTAGCCGGGAACCATCGACAGATACGCAGTATTTT. It codes for CSASREPSTDTQYF.

This clone was detected many times. The gene calls are TRBV5-1 and TRBJ1-2; D gene ambiguous. Germline V gene lookup returns CDR1 SGHRS and CDR2 YFSETQ. Trimming took off 4 bases at V and 0 bases at J, with 7 bases between the two ends. The CDR3 is made up of 13 amino acids. DNA for the CDR3: TGCGCCAGCAGCCCTGAAGCTAACTATGGCTACACCTTC. Protein sequence: CASSPEANYGYTF.

This clone appeared a few times. V usage is TRBV6-2 or TRBV6-3 and J usage is TRBJ2-7; 9 bases line up with TRBD2. Germline values: CDR1 MNHEY, CDR2 SVGEGT. The V segment lost 7 bases and the J segment 6 bases; nucleotides outside the gene matches: 16. This CDR3 spans 16 amino acids. The CDR3 protein is CASIDKGASGIGEQYF. CDR3 bases: TGTGCCAGCATCGACAAGGGGGCTAGCGGGATTGGCGAGCAGTACTTC.

Notes on this clone: Being one base from a much bigger clone, this may be a read error. V usage is TRBV29-1 and J usage is TRBJ2-3; either TRBD1 or TRBD2 may supply D (8 bases each). This CDR3 contains 16 residues. Trimming removed 8 bases at V and 2 bases at J, with 23 bases between. Per germline, CDR1 SQVTM and CDR2 ANQGSEA. In DNA form, the CDR3 reads TGCAGCATCCGGGGGGGACAGGTGGATGTCACAGATACGCAGTATTTT. Translated, it gives CSIRGGQVDVTDTQYF.

This clone occurred many times. This rearrangement joins TRBV18 to TRBJ1-2; 7 positions match TRBD1. The V gene's germline CDR1 is KGHSH and CDR2 LQKENI. V lost 5 bases, J lost 4 bases, and 16 bases stayed unmatched. CDR3 length: 17 amino acids. The CDR3 coding sequence is TGTGCCAGCTCATCAAACCCCGGGACAGCCGGTAGCTATGGCTACACCTTC. It codes for CASSSNPGTAGSYGYTF.

This clone was recorded at least ten times. The chain has TRBV19 and TRBJ2-7; D perhaps matches TRBD1 (5 bases). Germline CDR1 LNHDA, CDR2 SQIVND (reference sequence). Trimming shortened V by 1 base and J by 1 base, and 11 bases separated the two germline ends. This CDR3 comprises 15 residues. The CDR3 sequence is CASSIVKGLSYEQYF. As DNA, the CDR3 is TGTGCCAGTAGTATAGTTAAGGGGCTGTCCTACGAGCAGTACTTC.

This clone was seen ten or more times. V and J are TRBV5-1 and TRBJ2-1, with D perhaps TRBD2 (6 bases). The germline V gene has CDR1 SGHRS and CDR2 YFSETQ. V was trimmed by 4 bases and J by 5 bases, leaving 13 bases between them. The CDR3 is 14 amino acids. The CDR3 is CASSGPWRDNEQFF. The CDR3 DNA reads as TGCGCCAGCAGCGGACCCTGGAGGGACAATGAGCAGTTCTTC. Looking up the rest from reference TRBV5-1 and TRBJ2-1 gives the full variable domain: KAGVTQTPRYLIKTRGQQVTLSCSPISGHRSVSWYQQTPGQGLQFLFEYFSETQRNKGNFPGRFSGRQFSNSRSEMNVSTLELGDSALYLCASSGPWRDNEQFFGPGTRLTVL.

This clone has more than one count but fewer than ten. The rearrangement uses TRBV28 and TRBJ1-1; 9 bases are shared with TRBD1. From germline, CDR1 is MDHEN and CDR2 SYDVKM. The CDR3 sequence is 17 residues long. The V gene end was trimmed by 5 bases and the J gene end by 6 bases; junction bases not matched to a gene: 16. CDR3 sequence (DNA): TGTGCCAGCAGTCCCCGCCTAAACAGGGGGCGCATATCTGAAGCTTTCTTT. This codes for CASSPRLNRGRISEAFF.

This clone was counted ten times or more. The CDR3: CASSSRLATGGKFDEQYF. DNA for the CDR3: TGCGCCAGCAGCTCACGTCTAGCGACCGGGGGCAAGTTTGACGAGCAGTACTTC. The gene calls are TRBV4-3 and TRBJ2-7; D is perhaps TRBD1 or TRBD2 (6 bases each). With 5 bases removed from V and 5 bases from J, the gap between germline ends came to 28 bases. The CDR3 totals 18 residues. Germline values: CDR1 LGHNA, CDR2 YSLEER.

This clone was seen repeatedly, ten times or more. The rearrangement links TRBV28 to TRBJ1-2; TRBD1 matches at 8 bases. The J segment lost 4 bases and the V segment lost 2 bases, leaving 6 bases of the junction unmatched. Germline CDR1 and CDR2: MDHEN and SYDVKM. This CDR3 comprises 15 residues. CDR3 nucleotides: TGTGCCAGCAGTTTAAGGACAGGGCCCTCCTATGGCTACACCTTC. It codes for CASSLRTGPSYGYTF.

This clone was seen many times. The chain employs TRBV5-6 and TRBJ2-7; the D gene is possibly TRBD2 (6 bases). The CDR3 length is 14 residues. Germline V gene data show CDR1 as SGHDT and CDR2 as YYEEEE. With 0 bases removed from V and 6 bases from J, the gap between germline ends came to 13 bases. CDR3 sequence (DNA): TGTGCCAGCAGCTTGGGAGCTAGGAGGGGCGAGCAGTACTTC. Its translation is CASSLGARRGEQYF. The full variable domain, with the rest looked up from reference TRBV5-6 and TRBJ2-7, is DAGVTQSPTHLIKTRGQQVTLRCSPKSGHDTVSWYQQALGQGPQFIFQYYEEEERQRGNFPDRFSGHQFPNYSSELNVNALLLGDSALYLCASSLGARRGEQYFGPGTRLTVT.

This clone was observed a few times. A much larger clone differs from this one at a single base, so this may be a read error. The chain carries TRBV6-5 and TRBJ2-6; a weak D match, TRBD2 (5 bases). CDR1 and CDR2 (germline): MNHEY, SVGAGI. CDR3 length: 18 residues. V lost 6 bases and J 3 bases, leaving 21 bases between the germline ends. The CDR3 DNA reads as TGTGCCAGCAGCCGCAATAGCGTGAGTGGCCTTGGGGCCAACGTCCTGACTTTC. Translation gives CASSRNSVSGLGANVLTF.

This clone was recorded many times. The J gene is TRBJ2-3, the V gene TRBV28; D perhaps matches TRBD1 (6 bases). Germline values: CDR1 MDHEN, CDR2 SYDVKM. The V end lost 6 bases, the J end lost 5 bases, and 15 bases lay between the germline ends. This CDR3 contains 14 residues. CDR3: CASSVGAFKDTQYF. In nucleotides, the CDR3 is TGTGCCAGCAGCGTGGGGGCTTTTAAAGATACGCAGTATTTT. Filled out from reference TRBV28 and TRBJ2-3, the complete variable domain reads DVKVTQSSRYLVKRTGEKVFLECVQDMDHENMFWYRQDPGLGLRLIYFSYDVKMKEKGDIPEGYSVSREKKERFSLILESASTNQTSMYLCASSVGAFKDTQYFGPGTRLTVL.

This clone showed up many times. The chain recombines TRBV28 with TRBJ1-5, with 8 nucleotides matching TRBD1. V lost 1 base and J lost 7; bases outside the gene matches: 6. From germline, CDR1 is MDHEN and CDR2 SYDVKM. The CDR3 contains 15 residues. The CDR3 spells CASSLFRTGRQPQHF. The CDR3 region has the DNA TGTGCCAGCAGTTTATTTCGGACAGGGAGACAGCCCCAGCATTTT. Drawing the rest from reference TRBV28 and TRBJ1-5, the complete variable domain is DVKVTQSSRYLVKRTGEKVFLECVQDMDHENMFWYRQDPGLGLRLIYFSYDVKMKEKGDIPEGYSVSREKKERFSLILESASTNQTSMYLCASSLFRTGRQPQHFGDGTRLSIL.

Ten or more counts support this clone. V gene TRBV10-3 combines with J gene TRBJ2-1, with 11 bases fitting TRBD2. Germline values: CDR1 ENHRY, CDR2 SYGVKD. The CDR3 consists of 13 residues. Trimming cost V 4 bases and J 7 bases; bases outside gene matches: 0. CDR3: CAISVAGGNEQFF. CDR3 nucleotides: TGTGCCATCAGTGTAGCGGGAGGGAATGAGCAGTTCTTC.